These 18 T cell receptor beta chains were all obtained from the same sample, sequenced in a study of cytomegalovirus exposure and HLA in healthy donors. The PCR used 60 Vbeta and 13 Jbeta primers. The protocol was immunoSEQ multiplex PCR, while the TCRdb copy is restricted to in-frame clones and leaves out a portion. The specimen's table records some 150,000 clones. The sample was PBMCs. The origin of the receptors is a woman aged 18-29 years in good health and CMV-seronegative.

CDR3 loop: CAWSLAGSGNTIYF. In nucleotides, the CDR3 is TGTGCCTGGAGTCTGGCAGGCTCTGGAAACACCATATATTTT. V and J are TRBV30 and TRBJ1-3; D remains unclear. With 2 bases removed from V and 0 bases from J, the gap between germline ends came to 8 bases. The CDR3 contains 14 residues. CDR1 GTSNPN and CDR2 SVGIG come from the germline V gene (reference sequence).

The CDR3: CASSPIGGSGANVLTF. CDR3 in DNA: TGTGCCAGCTCACCAATAGGCGGGAGCGGGGCCAACGTCCTGACTTTC. The gene calls are TRBV18 and TRBJ2-6, with 7 bases matching TRBD2. The CDR3 runs 16 residues. J gave up 4 bases and V 2 bases, and 5 bases lay outside the gene matches. From germline, CDR1 is KGHSH and CDR2 LQKENI.

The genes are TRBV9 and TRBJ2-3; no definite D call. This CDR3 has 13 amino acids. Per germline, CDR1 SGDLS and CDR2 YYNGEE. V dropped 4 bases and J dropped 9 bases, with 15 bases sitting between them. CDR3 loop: CASSPDLQATQYF. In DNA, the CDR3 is TGTGCCAGCAGCCCCGACCTTCAGGCGACGCAGTATTTT.

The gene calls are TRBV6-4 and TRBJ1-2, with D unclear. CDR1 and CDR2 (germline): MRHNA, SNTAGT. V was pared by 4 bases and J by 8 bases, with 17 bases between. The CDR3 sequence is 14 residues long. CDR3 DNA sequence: TGTGCCAGCAGTGCCTTCGTAGCCCGCGGGGGCTACACCTTC. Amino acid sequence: CASSAFVARGGYTF.

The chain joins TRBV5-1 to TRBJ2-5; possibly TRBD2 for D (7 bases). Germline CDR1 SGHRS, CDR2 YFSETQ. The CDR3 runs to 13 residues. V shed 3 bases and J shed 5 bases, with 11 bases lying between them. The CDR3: CASSWTGGETQYF. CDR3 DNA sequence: TGCGCCAGCAGCTGGACGGGGGGCGAGACCCAGTACTTC.

CDR3 DNA: TGTGCCACCAGCAGTAAGGGACAGAGGAGCTCCTATAATTCACCCCTCCACTTT. Its translation is CATSSKGQRSSYNSPLHF. The chain combines TRBV15 with TRBJ1-6; 7 positions match TRBD1. Trimming at V came to 3 bases and at J to 0 bases, leaving 8 bases not matched to a gene. Germline CDR1 and CDR2: LNHNV and YYDKDF (reference sequence). The CDR3 contains 18 residues.

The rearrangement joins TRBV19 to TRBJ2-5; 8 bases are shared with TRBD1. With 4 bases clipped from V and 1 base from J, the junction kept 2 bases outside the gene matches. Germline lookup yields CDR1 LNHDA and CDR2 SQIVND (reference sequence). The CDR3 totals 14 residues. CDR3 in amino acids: CASSTTGGQETQYF. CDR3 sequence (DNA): TGTGCCAGTAGTACCACAGGGGGCCAAGAGACCCAGTACTTC.

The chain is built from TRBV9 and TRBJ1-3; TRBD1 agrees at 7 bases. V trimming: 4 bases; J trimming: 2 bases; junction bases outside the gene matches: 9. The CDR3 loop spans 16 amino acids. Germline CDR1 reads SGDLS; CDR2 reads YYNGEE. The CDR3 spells CASSPNTGATGNTIYF. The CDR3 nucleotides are TGTGCCAGCAGCCCTAATACAGGGGCCACTGGAAACACCATATATTTT.

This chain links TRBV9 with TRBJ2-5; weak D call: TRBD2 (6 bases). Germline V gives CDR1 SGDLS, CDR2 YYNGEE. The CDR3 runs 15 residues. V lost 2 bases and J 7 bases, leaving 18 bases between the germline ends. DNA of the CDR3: TGTGCCAGCAGCGTCTCCTCCGGGACTGGGGGGACCCAGTACTTC. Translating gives CASSVSSGTGGTQYF.

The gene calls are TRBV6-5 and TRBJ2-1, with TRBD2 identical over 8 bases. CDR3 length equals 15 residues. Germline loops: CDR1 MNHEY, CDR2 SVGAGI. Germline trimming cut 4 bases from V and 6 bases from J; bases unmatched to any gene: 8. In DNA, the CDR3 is TGTGCCAGCAGTTTAAGCGGGAGAACCGGCAATGAGCAGTTCTTC. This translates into CASSLSGRTGNEQFF.

The CDR3 spells CASSLRGIEAFF. Written as DNA, the CDR3 is TGTGCCAGCAGCTTACGGGGAATTGAAGCTTTCTTT. The gene calls are TRBV11-3 and TRBJ1-1, with no clear D. The CDR3 length is 12 residues. Trimming left V 2 bases short and J 7 bases short, with 8 bases between. Germline CDR1 SGHNT, CDR2 YENEEA.

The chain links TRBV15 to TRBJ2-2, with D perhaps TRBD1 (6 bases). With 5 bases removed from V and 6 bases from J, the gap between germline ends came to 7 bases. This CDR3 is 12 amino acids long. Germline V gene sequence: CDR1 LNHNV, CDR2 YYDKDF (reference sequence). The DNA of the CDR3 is TGTGCCACCAGCGAGGGGGCCGGGGAGCTGTTTTTT. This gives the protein CATSEGAGELFF.

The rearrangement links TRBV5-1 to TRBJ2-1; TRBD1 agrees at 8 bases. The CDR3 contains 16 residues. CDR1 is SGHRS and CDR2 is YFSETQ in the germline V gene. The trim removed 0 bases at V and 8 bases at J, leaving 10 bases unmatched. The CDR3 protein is CASSLADRGRGDEQFF. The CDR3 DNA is TGCGCCAGCAGCTTGGCCGACAGGGGACGGGGCGATGAGCAGTTCTTC.

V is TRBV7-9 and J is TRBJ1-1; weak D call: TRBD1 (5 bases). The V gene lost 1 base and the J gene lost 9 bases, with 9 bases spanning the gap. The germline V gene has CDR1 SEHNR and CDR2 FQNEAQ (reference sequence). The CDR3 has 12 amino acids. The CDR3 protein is CASSLGQLKAFF. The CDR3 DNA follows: TGTGCCAGCAGCTTAGGACAGCTGAAAGCTTTCTTT. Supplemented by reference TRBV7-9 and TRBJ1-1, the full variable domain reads DTGVSQNPRHKITKRGQNVTFRCDPISEHNRLYWYRQTLGQGPEFLTYFQNEAQLEKSRLLSDRFSAERPKGSFSTLEIQRTEQGDSAMYLCASSLGQLKAFFGQGTRLTVV.

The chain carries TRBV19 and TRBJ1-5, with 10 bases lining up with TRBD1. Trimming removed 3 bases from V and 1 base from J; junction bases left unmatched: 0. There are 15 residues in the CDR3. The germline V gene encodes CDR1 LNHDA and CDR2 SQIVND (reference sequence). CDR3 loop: CASSMGQGSNQPQHF. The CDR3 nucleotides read TGTGCCAGTAGTATGGGACAGGGGAGCAATCAGCCCCAGCATTTT. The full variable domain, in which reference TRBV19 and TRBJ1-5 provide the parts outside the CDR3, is DGGITQSPKYLFRKEGQNVTLSCEQNLNHDAMYWYRQDPGQGLRLIYYSQIVNDFQKGDIAEGYSVSREKKESFPLTVTSAQKNPTAFYLCASSMGQGSNQPQHFGDGTRLSIL.

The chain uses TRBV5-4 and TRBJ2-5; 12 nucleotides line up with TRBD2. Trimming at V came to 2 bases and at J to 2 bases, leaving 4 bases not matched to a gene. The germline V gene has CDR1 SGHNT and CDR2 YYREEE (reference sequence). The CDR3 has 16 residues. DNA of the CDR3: TGTGCCAGCAGCTTCCGACTAGCGGGAGTTCAAGAGACCCAGTACTTC. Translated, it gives CASSFRLAGVQETQYF.

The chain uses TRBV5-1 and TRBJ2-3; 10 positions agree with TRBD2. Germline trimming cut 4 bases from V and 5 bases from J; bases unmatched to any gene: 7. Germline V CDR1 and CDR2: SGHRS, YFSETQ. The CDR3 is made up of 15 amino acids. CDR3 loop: CASSAASGSQDTQYF. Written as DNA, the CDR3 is TGCGCCAGCAGCGCCGCTAGCGGGAGTCAAGATACGCAGTATTTT.

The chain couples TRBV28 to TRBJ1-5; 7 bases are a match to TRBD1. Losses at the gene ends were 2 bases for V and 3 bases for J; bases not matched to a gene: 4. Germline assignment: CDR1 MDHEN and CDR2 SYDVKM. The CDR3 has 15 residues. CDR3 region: CASSLAGGDNQPQHF. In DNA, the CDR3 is TGTGCCAGCAGTTTAGCAGGGGGAGACAATCAGCCCCAGCATTTT.